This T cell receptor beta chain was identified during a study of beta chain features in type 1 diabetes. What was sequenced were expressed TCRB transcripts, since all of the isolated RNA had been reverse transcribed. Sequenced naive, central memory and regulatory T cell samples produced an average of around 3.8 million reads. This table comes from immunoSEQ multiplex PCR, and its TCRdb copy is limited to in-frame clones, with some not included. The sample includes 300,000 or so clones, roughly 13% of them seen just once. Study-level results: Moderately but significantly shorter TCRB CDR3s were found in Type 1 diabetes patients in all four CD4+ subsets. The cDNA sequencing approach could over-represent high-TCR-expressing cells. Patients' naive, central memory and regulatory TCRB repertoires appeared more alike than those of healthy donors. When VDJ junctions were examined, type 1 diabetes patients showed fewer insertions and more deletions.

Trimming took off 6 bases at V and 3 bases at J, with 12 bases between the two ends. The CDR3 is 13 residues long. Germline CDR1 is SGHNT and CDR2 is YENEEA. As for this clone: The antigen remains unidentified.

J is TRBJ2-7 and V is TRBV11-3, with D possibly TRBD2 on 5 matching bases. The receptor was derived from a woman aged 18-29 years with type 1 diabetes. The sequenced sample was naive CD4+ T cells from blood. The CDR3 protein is CASSMEAGYEQYF. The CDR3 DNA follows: TGTGCCAGCAGTATGGAGGCAGGCTACGAGCAGTACTTC.